The T cell receptor beta chain described here comes from a study of spatial heterogeneity in lung cancer. Background on the study: Sequencing was performed on follow-up PBMC samples when available, collected at a median of about two years after resection.

Germline lookup yields CDR1 SEHNR and CDR2 FQNEAQ (reference sequence). The V end was cut by 1 base, the J end by 5 bases, with 7 bases between. The CDR3 has 13 amino acids. Time point here: blood at routine non-recurrence follow-up after resection. Frozen PBMC, nontumor lung or tumor provided whole RNA, which was sequenced unsorted. This clonotype was counted a few times. Antigen unknown. MiXCR, run by TCRdb on the 5' RACE reads, gives a single entry per CDR3 protein. The sample carries about 120,000 distinct CDR3 sequences, approximately 10% recorded once. Study conclusions and caveats: Whereas they appeared in blood less at follow-up, ubiquitous expanded tumor TCRs appeared there more at resection.

The chain joins TRBV7-9 to TRBJ2-3; D gene uncertain. The source was PBMCs, collected at follow-up. The receptor was isolated from a female donor with early-stage non-small cell lung cancer. In DNA form, the CDR3 reads TGTGCCAGCAGCTTAGATGGGATAGATACGCAGTATTTT. This sequence encodes CASSLDGIDTQYF.